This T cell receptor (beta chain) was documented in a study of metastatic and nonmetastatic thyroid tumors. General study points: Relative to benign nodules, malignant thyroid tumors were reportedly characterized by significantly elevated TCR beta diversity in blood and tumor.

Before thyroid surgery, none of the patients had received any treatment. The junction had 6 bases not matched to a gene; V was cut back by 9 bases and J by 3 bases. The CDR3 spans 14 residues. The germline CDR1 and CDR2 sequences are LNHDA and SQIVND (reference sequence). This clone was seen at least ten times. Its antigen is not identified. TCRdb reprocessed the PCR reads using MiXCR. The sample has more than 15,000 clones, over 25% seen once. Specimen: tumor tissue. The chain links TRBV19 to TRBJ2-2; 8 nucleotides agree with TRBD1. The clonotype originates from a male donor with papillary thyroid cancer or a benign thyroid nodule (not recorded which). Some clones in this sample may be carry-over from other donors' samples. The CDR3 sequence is CASTRGLDTGELFF. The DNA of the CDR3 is TGTGCCAGCACCAGGGGGCTGGACACCGGGGAGCTGTTTTTT.